This TCR beta chain was documented in a study of blood T cell repertoires in COVID-19. Overall study context: The cDNA or gDNA used as material had been derived from T cells, B-cell-depleted T cells, or PBMCs.

This clone was seen a few times. Germline values: CDR1 MNHEY, CDR2 SMNVEV (reference sequence). The CDR3 sequence is 18 residues long. V trimming: 7 bases; J trimming: 0 bases; junction bases outside the gene matches: 12. The protocol was immunoSEQ multiplex PCR, while the TCRdb copy is restricted to in-frame clones and leaves out a portion. The data hold about 180,000 clones, with about 81% observed a single time. The V and J genes are TRBV27 and TRBJ1-5, with 10 bases matching TRBD1. The sequenced sample consisted of peripheral blood. This TCR came from an elderly woman with COVID-19, enrolled during active disease. CDR3 sequence: CASNRPGQGSNSNQPQHF. CDR3 bases: TGTGCCAGCAATCGACCGGGACAGGGGTCTAATAGCAATCAGCCCCAGCATTTT.